This entry lists 17 T cell receptor beta chains sequenced from one sample in a study of T-cell reconstitution after alpha-beta-depleted transplantation in children. Unique molecular identifiers were incorporated when the TCRbeta library was constructed. TCRdb recomputed calls from the PCR reads with MiXCR, one row per CDR3 protein. The sample carries 200,000 to 250,000 distinct CDR3 sequences, approximately 9% recorded once. The sequences come from PBMCs from the stem cell graft donor, collected from the stem cell graft. These receptors all stem from a human donor who donated a stem cell graft to a child with acute lymphoblastic leukemia.

This clonotype was counted a few times. V and J are TRBV7-2 and TRBJ2-7, with D unresolved. This CDR3 region has 14 residues. In germline, CDR1 is SGHTA, CDR2 FQGNSA. V lost 1 base and J 2 bases, leaving 9 bases between the germline ends. The CDR3 region has the DNA TGTGCCAGCAGCTTAGGGCGGTTACCCTACGAGCAGTACTTC. Its translation is CASSLGRLPYEQYF.

This chain's CDR3 is CASSFRTGFVSTDTQYF. The CDR3 DNA reads as TGTGCCAGCAGCTTCCGGACAGGGTTCGTCAGCACAGATACGCAGTATTTT. The chain carries TRBV11-2 and TRBJ2-3; 8 positions agree with TRBD1. V trimming: 3 bases; J trimming: 0 bases; junction bases outside the gene matches: 8. Germline assignment: CDR1 SGHAT and CDR2 FQNNGV. The CDR3 sequence is 17 residues long.

The chain combines TRBV27 with TRBJ2-2; D gene uncertain. From germline, CDR1 is MNHEY and CDR2 SMNVEV (reference sequence). This CDR3 has 14 amino acids. With 2 bases removed from V and 5 bases from J, the gap between germline ends came to 9 bases. The CDR3, as DNA: TGTGCCAGCAGTTTAGGCGGCGAGACCGGGGAGCTGTTTTTT. It encodes CASSLGGETGELFF.

This clonotype was detected ten times or more. The genes are TRBV5-1 and TRBJ1-2, with 9 nucleotides matching TRBD1. Germline V lookup: CDR1 SGHRS, CDR2 YFSETQ. V dropped 2 bases and J dropped 4; count of bases not matched to a gene: 6. The CDR3 consists of 15 residues. For the CDR3, the DNA is TGCGCCAGCAGCTTTACGACAGGGGGTGTCTATGGCTACACCTTC. It translates to CASSFTTGGVYGYTF.

Only a few counts were recorded for this clonotype. The chain carries TRBV5-1 and TRBJ1-2; possible D gene TRBD1, 6 bases. CDR3 length: 14 residues. Deletions cut 0 bases from V and 6 bases from J, with 12 bases between. CDR1 and CDR2 (germline): SGHRS, YFSETQ. The CDR3 nucleotides are TGCGCCAGCAGCTTGGAAGGGGGAAGAGATGGCTACACCTTC. Its translation: CASSLEGGRDGYTF.

This clonotype was seen repeatedly, ten times or more. J is TRBJ2-7 and V is TRBV24-1; no clear D. Trimming removed 10 bases from V and 4 bases from J, with 10 bases in between. CDR3 length equals 11 residues. Germline V gene sequence: CDR1 KGHDR, CDR2 SFDVKD. CDR3 loop: CATPPRYEQYF. DNA of the CDR3: TGTGCCACGCCACCGCGGTACGAGCAGTACTTC.

The chain combines TRBV6-5 with TRBJ1-5; D call uncertain. The V gene's germline CDR1 is MNHEY and CDR2 SVGAGI. The CDR3 covers 14 residues. V lost 5 bases to trimming and J lost 4 bases, with 12 bases between them. CDR3 residues: CASSPRAFNQPQHF. CDR3 bases: TGTGCCAGCAGTCCTCGGGCCTTTAATCAGCCCCAGCATTTT.

This clonotype was observed many times. This sequence joins TRBV7-2 and TRBJ2-2; the D call may be TRBD1 or TRBD2 (5 bases each). V was trimmed by 2 bases and J by 0 bases, leaving 10 bases between them. CDR1 SGHTA and CDR2 FQGNSA come from the germline V gene. This CDR3 has 16 residues. The DNA of the CDR3 is TGTGCCAGCAGCTTAATGTCGGGGCCGAACACCGGGGAGCTGTTTTTT. Residues: CASSLMSGPNTGELFF.

This clonotype was seen repeatedly, ten times or more. The chain employs TRBV20-1 and TRBJ1-1, with D maybe TRBD1 (5 bases). The CDR3 runs to 13 residues. Looked up from germline, CDR1 is DFQATT and CDR2 is SNEGSKA (reference sequence). The germline V and J ends were trimmed by 3 bases and 4 bases, with 12 bases remaining between them. CDR3: CSASWGRGTEAFF. Written as DNA, the CDR3 is TGCAGTGCTAGTTGGGGACGGGGCACTGAAGCTTTCTTT.

This clonotype was seen many times. The chain recombines TRBV7-8 with TRBJ1-1; D gene unclear. This CDR3 comprises 11 residues. CDR1 and CDR2 from the germline V gene are SGHVS and FQNEAQ. The V end was cut by 2 bases, the J end by 8 bases, with 6 bases between. CDR3 DNA: TGTGCCAGCAGCTTATGGGAGGAAGCTTTCTTT. This codes for CASSLWEEAFF.

This clonotype was counted many times. V gene TRBV15 combines with J gene TRBJ2-7; D might be TRBD1 (6 bases). Germline lookup yields CDR1 LNHNV and CDR2 YYDKDF (reference sequence). The CDR3 sequence is 15 residues long. Trimming removed 7 bases from V and 5 bases from J, with 21 bases in between. The CDR3 DNA sequence: TGTGCCACCACCAAGGGGTACAGGGAAACCGACGAGCAGTACTTC. Translation: CATTKGYRETDEQYF.

This clonotype was seen a few times. The gene calls are TRBV29-1 and TRBJ2-2; possible D gene TRBD2, 5 bases. The germline CDR1 and CDR2 sequences are SQVTM and ANQGSEA. V was shortened by 5 bases and J by 5 bases, with 12 bases between the two germline ends. This CDR3 has 13 amino acids. In nucleotides, the CDR3 is TGCAGCGTTTCGGGGTACCAAACCGGGGAGCTGTTTTTT. Amino acid sequence: CSVSGYQTGELFF.

The chain is built from TRBV5-5 and TRBJ2-7; D may be TRBD1 or TRBD2 (5 bases each). Germline V gene data show CDR1 as SGHKS and CDR2 as YYEKEE (reference sequence). CDR3 length equals 15 residues. Trimming took off 4 bases at V and 6 bases at J, with 20 bases between the two ends. In DNA, the CDR3 is TGTGCCAGCAGCCTTGGGGCCCCCGGGGATGGCGAGCAGTACTTC. Its protein product is CASSLGAPGDGEQYF. The whole variable domain, filled in from reference TRBV5-5 and TRBJ2-7, reads DAGVTQSPTHLIKTRGQQVTLRCSPISGHKSVSWYQQVLGQGPQFIFQYYEKEERGRGNFPDRFSARQFPNYSSELNVNALLLGDSALYLCASSLGAPGDGEQYFGPGTRLTVT.

This clonotype was observed at least ten times. The chain carries TRBV5-1 and TRBJ2-3; no clear D gene. This CDR3 is built from 13 residues. V dropped 2 bases and J dropped 6 bases, with 10 bases sitting between them. Germline V gene data show CDR1 as SGHRS and CDR2 as YFSETQ. DNA of the CDR3: TGCGCCAGCAGCTTAGCTCGTTCGGATACGCAGTATTTT. This gives the protein CASSLARSDTQYF.

The CDR3 loop reads CSAPKTGSNYGYTF. CDR3 nucleotide sequence: TGCAGTGCCCCCAAGACAGGGTCTAACTATGGCTACACCTTC. The chain has TRBV20-1 and TRBJ1-2; 7 bases agree with TRBD1. Germline-derived CDR1 and CDR2 are DFQATT and SNEGSKA (reference sequence). The CDR3 has 14 amino acids. The V segment lost 6 bases and the J segment 0 bases; nucleotides outside the gene matches: 7.

This clonotype was counted a few times. V usage is TRBV12-3 or TRBV12-4 and J usage is TRBJ2-7, with a tentative D call TRBD2 (6 bases). The CDR3 length is 12 residues. Trimming removed 8 bases from V and 2 bases from J, with 10 bases in between. CDR3 DNA sequence: TGTGCCAGCGGGGCGGGGACCTACGAGCAGTACTTC. Its translation is CASGAGTYEQYF.

In this sample, this clonotype turned up a few times. The rearrangement joins TRBV6-5 to TRBJ1-5, with D perhaps matching TRBD1 (6 bases). The CDR3 covers 15 residues. The ends were cut back, 0 bases at V and 7 bases at J, with 13 bases in the middle. The germline V gene encodes CDR1 MNHEY and CDR2 SVGAGI. The CDR3 is CASSYSGARAQPQHF. Written as DNA, the CDR3 is TGTGCCAGCAGTTACTCGGGGGCAAGGGCCCAGCCCCAGCATTTT.